The clone carrying this TCR beta chain was detected only a few times. Its antigen is undetermined. Losses at the gene ends were 1 base for V and 1 base for J; bases not matched to a gene: 4. The CDR3 extends over 17 amino acids. For TCR beta, libraries came from quantitative 5'-RACE with molecular barcodes. TCRdb analysed the 5' RACE reads with MiXCR anew, one entry per CDR3 protein. The sample carries about 500,000 distinct CDR3 sequences, roughly 13% recorded once. The record originates from a study of CD8 T cells in ankylosing spondylitis. Study-wide findings and caveats: In synovial fluid and blood from reactive arthritis, some motif variants were previously reported. Clones linked with disease were CD8+ and fairly uncommon in the peripheral blood. Seemingly distinctive of ankylosing spondylitis blood was a TCR beta motif formed by eight highly homologous variants. Within matched ankylosing spondylitis synovial fluid, disease-linked clones were reportedly significantly enriched.

Sequenced sample: blood, either unsorted or a sorted T cell fraction (not recorded which). The rearrangement links TRBV12-3 or TRBV12-4 to TRBJ2-2; TRBD1 matches 9 bases. This sequence originates from a male donor with ankylosing spondylitis. Here the CDR3 reads CASSLDDRGWNTGELFF. CDR3 nucleotide sequence: TGTGCCAGCAGTTTAGACGACAGGGGGTGGAACACCGGGGAGCTGTTTTTT.